This note documents a single T cell receptor beta chain sequence. Its antigen is not known. RNA was extracted and reverse transcribed into cDNA as the sequencing template. Repertoires were generated with immunoSEQ multiplex PCR, while TCRdb's copy carries only in-frame clones and drops some. The sample lists around 200,000 clones; about 55% were seen once. The data are from a study of CD8+ T cells in alopecia areata. At the level of the study: Treated individuals took tofacitinib by mouth, 5 to 10 mg twice daily.

V dropped 8 bases and J dropped 5 bases, with 12 bases sitting between them. CDR1 and CDR2 (germline): MNHEY, SMNVEV (reference sequence). The CDR3 runs to 12 residues. Findings and limits, study-wide: Higher clonality was seen in lesional scalp than in normal scalp, especially in alopecia totalis/universalis. Scalp sequencing also captures normal skin's resident alphabeta T cells.

Treatment of the sample: oral pan-JAK inhibitor, 5-10 mg twice daily. Cell sorting was applied to PBMCs, and CD4+ and CD8+ T cells were collected. The sample here was CD8+ T cells sorted from blood, taken at week 24, from a patient treated with tofacitinib. The chain carries TRBV27 and TRBJ2-5; D may be TRBD2 (5 bases). The TCR was taken from a human donor with alopecia areata. CDR3 in DNA: TGTGCCAGCGGGGATCGCGGGGAGACCCAGTACTTC. It specifies CASGDRGETQYF.